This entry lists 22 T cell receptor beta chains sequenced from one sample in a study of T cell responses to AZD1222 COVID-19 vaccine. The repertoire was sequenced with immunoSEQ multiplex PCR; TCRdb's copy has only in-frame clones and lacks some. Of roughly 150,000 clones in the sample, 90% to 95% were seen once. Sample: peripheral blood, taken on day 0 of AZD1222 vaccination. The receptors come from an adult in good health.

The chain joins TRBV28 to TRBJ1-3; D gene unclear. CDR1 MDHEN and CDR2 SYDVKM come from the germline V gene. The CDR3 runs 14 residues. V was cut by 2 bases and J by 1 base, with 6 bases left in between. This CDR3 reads CASSLIPSGNTIYF. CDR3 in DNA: TGTGCCAGCAGTTTAATTCCTTCTGGAAACACCATATATTTT.

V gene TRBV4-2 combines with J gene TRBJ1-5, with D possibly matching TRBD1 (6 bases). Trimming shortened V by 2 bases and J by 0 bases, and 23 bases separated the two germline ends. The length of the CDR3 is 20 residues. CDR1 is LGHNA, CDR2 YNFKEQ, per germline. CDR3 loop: CASSQTRRGGMVLSNQPQHF. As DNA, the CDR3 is TGTGCCAGCAGCCAAACCAGGAGGGGGGGTATGGTTCTTAGCAATCAGCCCCAGCATTTT.

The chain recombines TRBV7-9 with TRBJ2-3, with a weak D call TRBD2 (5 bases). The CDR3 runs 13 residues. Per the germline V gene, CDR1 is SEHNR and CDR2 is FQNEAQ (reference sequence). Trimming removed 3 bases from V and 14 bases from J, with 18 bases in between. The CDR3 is CASSLKEPGTLYF. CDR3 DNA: TGTGCCAGCAGCTTGAAAGAGCCGGGAACTTTGTATTTT. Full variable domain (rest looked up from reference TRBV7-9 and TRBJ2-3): DTGVSQNPRHKITKRGQNVTFRCDPISEHNRLYWYRQTLGQGPEFLTYFQNEAQLEKSRLLSDRFSAERPKGSFSTLEIQRTEQGDSAMYLCASSLKEPGTLYFGPGTRLTVL.

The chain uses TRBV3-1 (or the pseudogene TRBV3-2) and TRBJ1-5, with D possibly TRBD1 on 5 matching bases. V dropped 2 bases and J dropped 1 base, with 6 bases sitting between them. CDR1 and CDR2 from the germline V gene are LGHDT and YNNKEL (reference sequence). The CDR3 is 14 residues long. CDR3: CASSQRDSNQPQHF. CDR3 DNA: TGTGCCAGCAGCCAACGGGACAGCAATCAGCCCCAGCATTTT.

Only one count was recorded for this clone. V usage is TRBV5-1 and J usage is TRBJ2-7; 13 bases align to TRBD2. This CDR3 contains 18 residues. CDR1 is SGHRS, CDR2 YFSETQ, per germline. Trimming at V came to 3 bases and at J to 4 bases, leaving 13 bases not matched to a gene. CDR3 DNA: TGCGCCAGCAGCTCCGGACAGGGACTAGCGGGATCGATATACGAGCAGTACTTC. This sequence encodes CASSSGQGLAGSIYEQYF.

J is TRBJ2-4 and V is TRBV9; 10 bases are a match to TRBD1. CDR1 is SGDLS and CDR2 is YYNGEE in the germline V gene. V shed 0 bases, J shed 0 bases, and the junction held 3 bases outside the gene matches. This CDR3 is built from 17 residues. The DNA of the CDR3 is TGTGCCAGCAGCGTAGAGGGGGACAGGGGAGCCAAAAACATTCAGTACTTC. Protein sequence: CASSVEGDRGAKNIQYF.

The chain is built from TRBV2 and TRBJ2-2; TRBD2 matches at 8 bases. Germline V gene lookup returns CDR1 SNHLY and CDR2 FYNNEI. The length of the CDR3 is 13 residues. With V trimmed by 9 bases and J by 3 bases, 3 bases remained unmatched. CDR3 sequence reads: CASKREHTGELFF. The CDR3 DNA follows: TGTGCCAGTAAGCGGGAGCACACCGGGGAGCTGTTTTTT.

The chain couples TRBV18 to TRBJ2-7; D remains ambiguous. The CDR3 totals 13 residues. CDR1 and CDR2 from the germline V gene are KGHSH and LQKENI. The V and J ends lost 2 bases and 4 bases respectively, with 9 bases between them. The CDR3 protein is CASSPSGAYEQYF. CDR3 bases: TGTGCCAGCTCACCATCGGGTGCGTACGAGCAGTACTTC.

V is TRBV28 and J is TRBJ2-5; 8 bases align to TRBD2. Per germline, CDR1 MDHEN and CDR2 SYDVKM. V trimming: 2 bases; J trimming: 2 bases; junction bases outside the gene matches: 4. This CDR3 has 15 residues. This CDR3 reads CASSLGGRNQETQYF. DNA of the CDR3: TGTGCCAGCAGTTTAGGCGGGAGGAATCAAGAGACCCAGTACTTC.

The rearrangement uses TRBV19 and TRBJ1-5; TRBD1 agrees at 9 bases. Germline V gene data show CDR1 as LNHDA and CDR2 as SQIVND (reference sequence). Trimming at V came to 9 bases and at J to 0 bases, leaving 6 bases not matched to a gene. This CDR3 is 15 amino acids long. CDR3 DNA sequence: TGTGCCAGCTCCGACAGGGGGGTTAGCAATCAGCCCCAGCATTTT. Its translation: CASSDRGVSNQPQHF.

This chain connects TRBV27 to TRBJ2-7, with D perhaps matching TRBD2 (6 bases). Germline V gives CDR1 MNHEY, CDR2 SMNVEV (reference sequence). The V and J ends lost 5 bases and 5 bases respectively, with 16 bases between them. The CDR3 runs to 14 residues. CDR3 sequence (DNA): TGTGCCAGCAGTCGAGGGACTGGTTGGGACGAGCAGTACTTC. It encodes CASSRGTGWDEQYF.

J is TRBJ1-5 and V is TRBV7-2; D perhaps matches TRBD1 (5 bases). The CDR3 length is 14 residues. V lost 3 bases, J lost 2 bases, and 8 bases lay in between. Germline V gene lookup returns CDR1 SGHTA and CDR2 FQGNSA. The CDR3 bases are TGTGCCAGCAGCTTCCAGGGCGGCAATCAGCCCCAGCATTTT. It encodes CASSFQGGNQPQHF.

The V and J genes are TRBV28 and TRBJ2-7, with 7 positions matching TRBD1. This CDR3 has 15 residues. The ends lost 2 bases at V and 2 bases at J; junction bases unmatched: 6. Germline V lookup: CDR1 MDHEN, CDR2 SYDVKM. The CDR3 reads CASSLLRDSPYEQYF. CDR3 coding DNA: TGTGCCAGCAGTTTACTCCGGGACAGCCCCTACGAGCAGTACTTC.

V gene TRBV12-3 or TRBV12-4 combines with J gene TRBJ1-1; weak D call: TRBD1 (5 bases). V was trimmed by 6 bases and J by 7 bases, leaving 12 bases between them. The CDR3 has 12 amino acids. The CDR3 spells CASSPDRLEAFF. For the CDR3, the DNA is TGTGCCAGCAGCCCAGACAGACTTGAAGCTTTCTTT.

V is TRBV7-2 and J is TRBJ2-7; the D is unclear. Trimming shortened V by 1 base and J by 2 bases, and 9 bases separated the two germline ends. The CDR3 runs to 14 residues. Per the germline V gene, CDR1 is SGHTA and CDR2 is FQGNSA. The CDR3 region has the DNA TGTGCCAGCAGCTTAGAAGGTTCCACCTACGAGCAGTACTTC. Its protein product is CASSLEGSTYEQYF. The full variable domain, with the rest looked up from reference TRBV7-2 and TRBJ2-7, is GAGVSQSPSNKVTEKGKDVELRCDPISGHTALYWYRQSLGQGLEFLIYFQGNSAPDKSGLPSDRFSAERTGGSVSTLTIQRTQQEDSAVYLCASSLEGSTYEQYFGPGTRLTVT.

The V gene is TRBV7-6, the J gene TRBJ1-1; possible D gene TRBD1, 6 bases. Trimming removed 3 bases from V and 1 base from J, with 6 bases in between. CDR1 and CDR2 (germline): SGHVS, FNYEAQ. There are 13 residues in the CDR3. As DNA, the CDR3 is TGTGCCAGCAGCTTGGGACAGAACACTGAAGCTTTCTTT. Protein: CASSLGQNTEAFF.

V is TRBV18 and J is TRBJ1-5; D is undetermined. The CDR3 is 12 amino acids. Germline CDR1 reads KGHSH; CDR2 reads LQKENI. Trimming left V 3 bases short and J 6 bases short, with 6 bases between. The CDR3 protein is CASSPAGQPQHF. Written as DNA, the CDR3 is TGTGCCAGCTCACCCGCCGGTCAGCCCCAGCATTTT.

CDR3 sequence: CASSPRLAGGPTSTDTQYF. DNA of the CDR3: TGTGCCAGCAGTCCCCGACTAGCGGGAGGCCCAACCAGCACAGATACGCAGTATTTT. The V gene is TRBV28, the J gene TRBJ2-3; 13 bases fit TRBD2. Germline assignment: CDR1 MDHEN and CDR2 SYDVKM. The CDR3 has 19 amino acids. The junction had 11 bases not matched to a gene; V was cut back by 5 bases and J by 0 bases.

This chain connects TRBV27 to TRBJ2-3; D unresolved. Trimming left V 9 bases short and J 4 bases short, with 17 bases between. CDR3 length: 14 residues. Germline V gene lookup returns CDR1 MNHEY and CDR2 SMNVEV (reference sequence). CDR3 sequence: CASFGWARSDTQYF. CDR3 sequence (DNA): TGTGCCAGTTTCGGTTGGGCCAGGTCAGATACGCAGTATTTT.

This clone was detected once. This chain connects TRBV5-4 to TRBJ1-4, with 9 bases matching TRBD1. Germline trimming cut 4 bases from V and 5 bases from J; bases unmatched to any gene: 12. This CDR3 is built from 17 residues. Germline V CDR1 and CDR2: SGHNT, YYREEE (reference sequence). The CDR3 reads CASSPVPGQGNNEKLFF. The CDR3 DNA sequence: TGTGCCAGCAGCCCCGTCCCGGGACAGGGAAACAATGAAAAACTGTTTTTT.

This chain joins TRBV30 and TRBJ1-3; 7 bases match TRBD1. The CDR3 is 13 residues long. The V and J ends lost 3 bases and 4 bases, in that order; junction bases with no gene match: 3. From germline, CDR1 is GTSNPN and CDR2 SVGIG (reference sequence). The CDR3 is CAWSQGGGNTIYF. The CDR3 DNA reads TGTGCCTGGAGCCAGGGGGGAGGAAACACCATATATTTT.

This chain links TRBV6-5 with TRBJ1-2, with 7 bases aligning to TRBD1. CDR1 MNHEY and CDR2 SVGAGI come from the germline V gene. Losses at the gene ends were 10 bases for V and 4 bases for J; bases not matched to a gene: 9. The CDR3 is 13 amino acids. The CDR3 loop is CATRQGRAYGYTF. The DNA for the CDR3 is TGTGCCACCCGACAGGGCCGGGCCTATGGCTACACCTTC.